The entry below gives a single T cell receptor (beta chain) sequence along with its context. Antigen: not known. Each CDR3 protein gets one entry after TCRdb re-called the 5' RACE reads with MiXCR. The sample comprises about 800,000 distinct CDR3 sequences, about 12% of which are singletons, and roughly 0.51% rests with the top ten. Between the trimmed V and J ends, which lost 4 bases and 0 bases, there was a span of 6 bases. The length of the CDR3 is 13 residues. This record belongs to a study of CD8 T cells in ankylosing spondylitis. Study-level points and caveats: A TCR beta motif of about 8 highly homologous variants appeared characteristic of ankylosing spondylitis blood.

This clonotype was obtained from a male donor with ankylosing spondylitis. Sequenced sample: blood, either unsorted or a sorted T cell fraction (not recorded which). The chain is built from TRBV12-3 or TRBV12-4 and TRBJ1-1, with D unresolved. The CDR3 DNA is TGTGCCAGCAGTTCCAAATTGAACACTGAAGCTTTCTTT. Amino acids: CASSSKLNTEAFF.